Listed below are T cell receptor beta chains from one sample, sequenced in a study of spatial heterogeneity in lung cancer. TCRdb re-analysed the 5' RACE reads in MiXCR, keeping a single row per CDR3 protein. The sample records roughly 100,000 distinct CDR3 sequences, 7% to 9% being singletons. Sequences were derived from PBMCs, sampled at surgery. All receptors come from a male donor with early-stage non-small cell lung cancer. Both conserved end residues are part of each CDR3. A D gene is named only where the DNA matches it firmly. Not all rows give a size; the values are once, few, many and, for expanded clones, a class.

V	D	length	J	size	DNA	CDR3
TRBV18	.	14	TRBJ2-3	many	TGTGCCAGCTCACCAGGCACTAACACAGATACGCAGTATTTT	CASSPGTNTDTQYF
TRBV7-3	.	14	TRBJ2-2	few	TGTGCCAGCAGCGAGAGGAGCCCCACCGGGGAGCTGTTTTTT	CASSERSPTGELFF
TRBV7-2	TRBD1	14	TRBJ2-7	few	TGTGCCAGCAGCTTTGACAGGGATTCCTACGAGCAGTACTTC	CASSFDRDSYEQYF
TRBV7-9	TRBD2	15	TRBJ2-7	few	TGTGCCAGCAGCCCCAGACTAGCGGATTCCTACGAGCAGTACTTC	CASSPRLADSYEQYF
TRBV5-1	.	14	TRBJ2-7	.	TGCGCCAGCAGCTTGGCCGTGGGCCCCGGCGAGCAGTACTTC	CASSLAVGPGEQYF
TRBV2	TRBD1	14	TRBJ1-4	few	TGTGCCAGTAGTAAGGGGGCGGTTAATGAAAAACTGTTTTTT	CASSKGAVNEKLFF
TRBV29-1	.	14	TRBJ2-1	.	TGCAGCTATTCCGGGACCAACTCCTACAATGAGCAGTTCTTC	CSYSGTNSYNEQFF
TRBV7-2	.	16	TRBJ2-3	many	TGTGCCAGCAGCTTTGGTGCGGGGCCGAACACAGATACGCAGTATTTT	CASSFGAGPNTDTQYF
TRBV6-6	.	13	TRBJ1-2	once	TGTGCCAGCAGCGCCGGCGCAAACTATGGCTACACCTTC	CASSAGANYGYTF
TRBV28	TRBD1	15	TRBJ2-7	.	TGTGCCAGCAGTTTCTCCGGGACAGGGGCGTACGAGCAGTACTTC	CASSFSGTGAYEQYF
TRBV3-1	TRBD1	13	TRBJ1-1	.	TGTGCCAGCAGCCAAAGTCAGGGGGCGGATAGGGCCTTT	CASSQSQGADRAF
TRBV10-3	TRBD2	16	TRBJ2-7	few	TGTGCCATCAGTCGGACTAGCGGGGCCCTCTCCTACGAGCAGTACTTC	CAISRTSGALSYEQYF
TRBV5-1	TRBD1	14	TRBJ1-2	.	TGCGCCAGCAGCTGGGCGACAGGGAACTATGGCTACACCTTC	CASSWATGNYGYTF
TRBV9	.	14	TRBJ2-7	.	TGTGCCAGCAGCGTTGGGACCGCCAAATACGAGCAGTACTTC	CASSVGTAKYEQYF
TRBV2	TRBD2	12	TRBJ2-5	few	TGTGCCAGCAAGCGGGGCCAAGAGACCCAGTACTTC	CASKRGQETQYF
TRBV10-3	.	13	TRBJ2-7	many	TGTGCCATCAGTGAGGTCTCTTTCTACGAGCAGTACTTC	CAISEVSFYEQYF
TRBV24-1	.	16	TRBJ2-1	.	TGTGCCACCAGTGACTCGTCCCCGAGCTCCTACAATGAGCAGTTCTTC	CATSDSSPSSYNEQFF
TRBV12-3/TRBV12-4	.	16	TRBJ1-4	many	TGTGCCAGCAGTTTGGGTCCGGGACGCGGGGATGAAAAACTGTTTTTT	CASSLGPGRGDEKLFF
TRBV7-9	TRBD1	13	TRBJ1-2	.	TGTGCCAGCAGCGAACAGGGGGGGCATGGCTACACCTTC	CASSEQGGHGYTF
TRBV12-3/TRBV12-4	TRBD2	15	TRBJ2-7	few	TGTGCCAGCAGTCCCAGTAGCGGGATTACGCACGAGCAGTACTTC	CASSPSSGITHEQYF
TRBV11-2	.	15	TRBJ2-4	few	TGTGCCAGCAGCTCGGCCGGGGGTGCCAAAAACATTCAGTACTTC	CASSSAGGAKNIQYF
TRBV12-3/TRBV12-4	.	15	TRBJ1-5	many	TGTGCCAGCAGTCTGTATGGGGGGCCCAATCAGCCCCAGCATTTT	CASSLYGGPNQPQHF
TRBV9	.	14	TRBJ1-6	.	TGTGCCAGCAGCCCGACAGGCCATAATTCACCCCTCCACTTT	CASSPTGHNSPLHF
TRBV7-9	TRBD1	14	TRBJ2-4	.	TGTGCCAGCAGTGGACAGGGATCCAAAAACATTCAGTACTTC	CASSGQGSKNIQYF
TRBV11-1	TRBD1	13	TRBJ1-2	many	TGTGCCAGCAGCTTCAGGGGGAACTATGGCTACACCTTC	CASSFRGNYGYTF
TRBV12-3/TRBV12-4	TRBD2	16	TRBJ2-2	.	TGTGCCAGCACCCCCGGACTAGCGGGGGAAACCGGGGAGCTGTTTTTT	CASTPGLAGETGELFF
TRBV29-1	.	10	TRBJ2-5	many	TGCAGCGTTCGAACGGAGACCCAGTACTTC	CSVRTETQYF
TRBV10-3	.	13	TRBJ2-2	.	TGTGCCATCAAAGAGCGGGACAGCGGGGAGCTGTTTTTT	CAIKERDSGELFF
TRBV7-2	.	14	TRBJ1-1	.	TGTGCCAGCAGCTTAATGGTTGCCGACACTGAAGCTTTCTTT	CASSLMVADTEAFF
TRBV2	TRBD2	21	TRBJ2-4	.	TGTGCCAGCAGCCCCGCGAGACTAGCGGCCTCCCGGGGGGGGGCCAAAAACATTCAGTACTTC	CASSPARLAASRGGAKNIQYF
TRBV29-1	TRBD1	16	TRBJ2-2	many	TGCAGCGTTGAAGAACGAGGGACAGGGTTCGGCGGGGAGCTGTTTTTT	CSVEERGTGFGGELFF
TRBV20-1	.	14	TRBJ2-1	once	TGCAGTGCTAGGTCAATGGCCTCCTACAATGAGCAGTTCTTC	CSARSMASYNEQFF
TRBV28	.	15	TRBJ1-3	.	TGTGCCAGCAGTTTAGGGATCGGGAACGGAAACACCATATATTTT	CASSLGIGNGNTIYF
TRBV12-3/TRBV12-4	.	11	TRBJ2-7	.	TGTGCCAGCAGTTTATGGGGCGAGCAGTACTTC	CASSLWGEQYF
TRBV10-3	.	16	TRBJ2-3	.	TGTGCCATCACCCCGGAGTTCGCAATCAACACAGATACGCAGTATTTT	CAITPEFAINTDTQYF
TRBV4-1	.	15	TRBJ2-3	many	TGCGCCAGCAGCCAGGCGGGACTCGTCACAGATACGCAGTATTTT	CASSQAGLVTDTQYF
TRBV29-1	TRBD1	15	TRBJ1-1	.	TGCAGCGTTAGGATCCGGGACAGAGAGAACACTGAAGCTTTCTTT	CSVRIRDRENTEAFF
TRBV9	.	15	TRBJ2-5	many	TGTGCCAGCAGCGTAGCCGGCGGTCGGGGAGAGACCCAGTACTTC	CASSVAGGRGETQYF
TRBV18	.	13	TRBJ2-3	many	TGTGCCAGCTCTAGCGGCCACACAGATACGCAGTATTTT	CASSSGHTDTQYF
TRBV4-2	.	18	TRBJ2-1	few	TGTGCCAGCAGCCAAGAAACCGGGACGGGACGGTGGATGAATGAGCAGTTCTTC	CASSQETGTGRWMNEQFF
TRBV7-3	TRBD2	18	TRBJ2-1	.	TGTGCCAGCAGCCCGCCAAGGCGGGAGCGCAGCTCCTACAATGAGCAGTTCTTC	CASSPPRRERSSYNEQFF
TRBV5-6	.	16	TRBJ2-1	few	TGTGCCAGCAGCTTGCTGCGGGGATCAACCTACAATGAGCAGTTCTTC	CASSLLRGSTYNEQFF
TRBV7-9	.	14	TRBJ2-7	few	TGTGCCAGCAGCTTAGTTGAGGGTGTGTACGAGCAGTACTTC	CASSLVEGVYEQYF
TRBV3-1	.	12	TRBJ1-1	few	TGTGCCAGCAGCCAGGCCCAGGCTGAAGCTTTCTTT	CASSQAQAEAFF
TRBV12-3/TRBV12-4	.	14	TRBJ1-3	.	TGTGCCAGCAGTTTGGCGGCGCCGGGAAACACCATATATTTT	CASSLAAPGNTIYF
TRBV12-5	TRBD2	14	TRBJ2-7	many	TGTGCTAGTGGTCCGTCTAGCGGGGTATACGAGCAGTACTTC	CASGPSSGVYEQYF
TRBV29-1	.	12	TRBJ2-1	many	TGCAGCGTTGGTAACAGGGTATTAGAGCAGTTCTTC	CSVGNRVLEQFF
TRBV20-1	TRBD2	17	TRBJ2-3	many	TGCAGTGCTAGAGATTTCGGTGGACTAGCGGGCACAGATACGCAGTATTTT	CSARDFGGLAGTDTQYF
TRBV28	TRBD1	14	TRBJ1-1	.	TGTGCCAGCAGTTGGGGACAGCCGAACACTGAAGCTTTCTTT	CASSWGQPNTEAFF
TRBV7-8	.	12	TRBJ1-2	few	TGTGCCAGCAGCGCCGATAACTATGGCTACACCTTC	CASSADNYGYTF
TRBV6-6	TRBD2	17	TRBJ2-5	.	TGTGCCAGCAGTTACTTGGACGGGACTAGCGGGGGTGAGACCCAGTACTTC	CASSYLDGTSGGETQYF